This TCR beta chain was sequenced for a study of blood T cells in healthy people across ages. A second roughly 6 to 11 cycle PCR used barcoded and J-beta primers. TCRdb re-called the 5' RACE reads through MiXCR, storing one row per CDR3 protein. The data show about 580,000 distinct CDR3 sequences, under 55% seen once. This CDR3 is 14 amino acids long. J lost 6 bases, V lost 3 bases, and 2 bases had no gene match. In germline, CDR1 is LNHNV, CDR2 YYDKDF (reference sequence). Sequenced sample: blood. This clonotype was obtained from a man older than 75 in good health. The rearrangement links TRBV15 to TRBJ1-6, with 7 bases identical to TRBD1. CDR3 bases: TGTGCCACCAGCAGCGGGACAGCTAATTCACCCCTCCACTTT. Translating it yields CATSSGTANSPLHF.